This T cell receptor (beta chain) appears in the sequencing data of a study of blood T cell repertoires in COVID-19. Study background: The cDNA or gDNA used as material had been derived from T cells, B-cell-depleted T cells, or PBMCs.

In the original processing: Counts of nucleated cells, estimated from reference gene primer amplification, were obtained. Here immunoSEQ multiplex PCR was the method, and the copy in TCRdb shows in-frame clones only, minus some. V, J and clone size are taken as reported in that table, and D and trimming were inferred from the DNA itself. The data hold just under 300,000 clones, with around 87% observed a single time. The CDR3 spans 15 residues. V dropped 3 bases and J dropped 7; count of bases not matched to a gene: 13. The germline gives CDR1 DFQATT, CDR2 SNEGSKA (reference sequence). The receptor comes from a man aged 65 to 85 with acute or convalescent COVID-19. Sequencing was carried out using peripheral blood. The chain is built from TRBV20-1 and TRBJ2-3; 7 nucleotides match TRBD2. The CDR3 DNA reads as TGCAGTGCTAGTAGTCTGGCGGGAGATGTGAATACGCAGTATTTT. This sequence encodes CSASSLAGDVNTQYF.